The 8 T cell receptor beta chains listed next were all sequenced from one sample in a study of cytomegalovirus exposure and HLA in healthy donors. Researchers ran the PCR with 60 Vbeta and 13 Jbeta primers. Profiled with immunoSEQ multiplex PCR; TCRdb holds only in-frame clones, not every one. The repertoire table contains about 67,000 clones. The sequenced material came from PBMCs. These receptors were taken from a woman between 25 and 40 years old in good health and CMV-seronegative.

The chain's CDR3 is CASSILTGTGELFF. The CDR3 nucleotides read TGTGCCAGTAGTATACTTACAGGGACCGGGGAGCTGTTTTTT. The chain combines TRBV19 with TRBJ2-2; weak D call: TRBD1 (6 bases). Germline CDR1 reads LNHDA; CDR2 reads SQIVND (reference sequence). Trimming shortened V by 2 bases and J by 5 bases, and 9 bases separated the two germline ends. The length of the CDR3 is 14 residues. The entire variable domain, with the rest obtained from reference TRBV19 and TRBJ2-2, is as follows: DGGITQSPKYLFRKEGQNVTLSCEQNLNHDAMYWYRQDPGQGLRLIYYSQIVNDFQKGDIAEGYSVSREKKESFPLTVTSAQKNPTAFYLCASSILTGTGELFFGEGSRLTVL.

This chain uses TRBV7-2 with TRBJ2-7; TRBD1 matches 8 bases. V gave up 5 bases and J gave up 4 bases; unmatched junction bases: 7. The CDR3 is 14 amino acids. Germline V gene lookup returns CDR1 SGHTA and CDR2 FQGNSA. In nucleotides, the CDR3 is TGTGCCAGCAGCCCCGGACAGGGCCTGTACGAGCAGTACTTC. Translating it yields CASSPGQGLYEQYF.

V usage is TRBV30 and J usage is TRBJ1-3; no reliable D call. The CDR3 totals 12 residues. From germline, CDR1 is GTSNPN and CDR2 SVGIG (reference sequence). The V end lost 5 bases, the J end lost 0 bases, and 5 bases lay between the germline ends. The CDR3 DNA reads TGTGCCTGGTCCAGCTCTGGAAACACCATATATTTT. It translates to CAWSSSGNTIYF. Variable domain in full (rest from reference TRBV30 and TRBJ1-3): SQTIHQWPATLVQPVGSPLSLECTVEGTSNPNLYWYRQAAGRGLQLLFYSVGIGQISSEVPQNLSASRPQDRQFILSSKKLLLSDSGFYLCAWSSSGNTIYFGEGSWLTVV.

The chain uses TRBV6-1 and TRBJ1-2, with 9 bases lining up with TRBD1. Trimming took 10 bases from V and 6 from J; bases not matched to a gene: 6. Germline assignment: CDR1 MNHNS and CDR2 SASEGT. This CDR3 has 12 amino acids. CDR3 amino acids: CATQGAQDGYTF. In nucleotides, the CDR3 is TGTGCCACACAGGGGGCGCAGGATGGCTACACCTTC.

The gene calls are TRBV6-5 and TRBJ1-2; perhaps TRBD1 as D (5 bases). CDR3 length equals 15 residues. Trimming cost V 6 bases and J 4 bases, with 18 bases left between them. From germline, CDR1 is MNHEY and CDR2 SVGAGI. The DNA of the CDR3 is TGTGCCAGCAGACCCGCTGTGACAGCCAGCTATGGCTACACCTTC. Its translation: CASRPAVTASYGYTF.

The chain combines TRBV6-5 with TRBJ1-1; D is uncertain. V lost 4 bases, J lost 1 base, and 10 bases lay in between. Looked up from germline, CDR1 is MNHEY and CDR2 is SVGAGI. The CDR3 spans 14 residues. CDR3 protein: CASSSYQSNTEAFF. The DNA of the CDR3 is TGTGCCAGCAGTTCGTATCAGTCGAACACTGAAGCTTTCTTT.

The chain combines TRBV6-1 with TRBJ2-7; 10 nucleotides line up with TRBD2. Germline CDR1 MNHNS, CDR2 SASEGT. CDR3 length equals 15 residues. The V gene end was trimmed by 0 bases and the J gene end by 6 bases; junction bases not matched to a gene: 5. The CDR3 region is CASSEAAGGVGEQYF. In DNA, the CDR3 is TGTGCCAGCAGTGAAGCAGCGGGAGGGGTCGGCGAGCAGTACTTC.

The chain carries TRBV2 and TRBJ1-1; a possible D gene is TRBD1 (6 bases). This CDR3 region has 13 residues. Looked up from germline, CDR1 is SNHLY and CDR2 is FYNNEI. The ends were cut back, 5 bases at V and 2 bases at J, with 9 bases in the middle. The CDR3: CASSSDSNTEAFF. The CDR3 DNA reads TGTGCCAGCAGTTCGGACAGTAACACTGAAGCTTTCTTT.